A selection of T cell receptor beta chains follows, all from one sample in a study of cytomegalovirus exposure and HLA in healthy donors. The data were produced by immunoSEQ multiplex PCR, yet TCRdb's version contains in-frame clones alone and is incomplete. Of a few hundred thousand clones in the sample, around 73% were seen once. The sample consisted of PBMCs. The receptors shown here come from a woman in her 30s in good health and CMV-seronegative. CDR3s include the opening cysteine and the closing phenylalanine or tryptophan. The order of the fields is clone size, J gene, V gene, D gene, CDR3 protein, CDR3 DNA. A D gene is named only where the DNA matches it firmly. Clone sizes are given selectively: once, few, many, or a class where the clone is expanded.

- | TRBJ2-5 | TRBV4-1 | - | CASSKLGDSETQYF | TGCGCCAGCAGTAAATTAGGGGACTCAGAGACCCAGTACTTC
- | TRBJ2-7 | TRBV2 | - | CASRYRDEQYF | TGTGCCAGCAGGTATAGAGACGAGCAGTACTTC
- | TRBJ2-7 | TRBV6-6 | TRBD1 | CASRGRDRVTYEQYF | TGTGCCAGCAGGGGCCGGGACAGGGTCACCTACGAGCAGTACTTC
- | TRBJ1-2 | TRBV20-1 | - | CSATDSYGYTF | TGCAGTGCTACGGACAGCTATGGCTACACCTTC
- | TRBJ1-1 | TRBV29-1 | - | CSVEGTRGNTEAFF | TGCAGCGTTGAAGGGACAAGGGGTAACACTGAAGCTTTCTTT
- | TRBJ2-3 | TRBV30 | - | CAWSLAEDTDTQYF | TGTGCCTGGAGTCTCGCGGAGGACACAGATACGCAGTATTTT
- | TRBJ1-2 | TRBV5-6 | - | CASSLARGDGYTF | TGTGCCAGCAGCTTGGCCAGGGGAGATGGCTACACCTTC
- | TRBJ2-7 | TRBV6-6 | TRBD2 | CASSFRGGRAYEQYF | TGTGCCAGCAGTTTCAGGGGCGGGAGGGCCTACGAGCAGTACTTC
- | TRBJ2-7 | TRBV4-1 | TRBD2 | CASSQEAAGGYEQYF | TGCGCCAGCAGCCAAGAAGCCGCGGGGGGCTACGAGCAGTACTTC
- | TRBJ2-7 | TRBV6-5 | TRBD1 | CASSYSVGQAIYEQYF | TGTGCCAGCAGTTACTCAGTAGGACAGGCGATCTACGAGCAGTACTTC
- | TRBJ2-2 | TRBV6-5 | - | CASSYSRTGELFF | TGTGCCAGCAGTTACTCGCGCACCGGGGAGCTGTTTTTT
- | TRBJ2-7 | TRBV25-1 | - | CASSGVGGVMEQYF | TGTGCCAGCAGTGGGGTAGGGGGTGTAATGGAGCAGTACTTC
- | TRBJ2-1 | TRBV9 | TRBD2 | CASNVAGLHNEQFF | TGTGCCAGCAACGTAGCGGGACTCCACAATGAGCAGTTCTTC
- | TRBJ1-2 | TRBV14 | - | CASSQGAFYYGYTF | TGTGCCAGCAGCCAGGGGGCCTTCTACTATGGCTACACCTTC
- | TRBJ2-5 | TRBV7-9 | TRBD2 | CASSLARGSGNYETQYF | TGTGCCAGCAGCTTAGCGCGGGGTAGCGGGAACTATGAGACCCAGTACTTC
- | TRBJ2-2 | TRBV7-9 | TRBD2 | CASSLTSGRDTGELFF | TGTGCCAGCAGCTTAACTAGCGGGAGGGACACCGGGGAGCTGTTTTTT
- | TRBJ1-3 | TRBV5-4 | - | CASSLGDGNTIYF | TGTGCCAGCAGCTTGGGCGATGGAAACACCATATATTTT
- | TRBJ2-7 | TRBV19 | - | CASSSGTVSSYEQYF | TGTGCCAGTAGTAGCGGGACGGTGAGCTCCTACGAGCAGTACTTC
- | TRBJ1-3 | TRBV20-1 | - | CSALGNTIYF | TGCAGTGCTCTTGGAAACACCATATATTTT
once | TRBJ1-6 | TRBV27 | - | CASSFAQLINSPLHF | TGTGCCAGCAGTTTTGCACAGCTAATTAATTCACCCCTCCACTTT
- | TRBJ2-1 | TRBV5-6 | TRBD2 | CASSYLAGGPNEQFF | TGTGCCAGCAGCTACCTAGCGGGGGGGCCCAATGAGCAGTTCTTC
few | TRBJ2-5 | TRBV6-1 | - | CASSGSLYTEETQYF | TGTGCCAGCAGCGGTAGCTTGTACACCGAAGAGACCCAGTACTTC
few | TRBJ2-1 | TRBV6-5 | TRBD2 | CATSGRGGYNEQFF | TGTGCCACCAGCGGGAGGGGAGGGTACAATGAGCAGTTCTTC
- | TRBJ2-1 | TRBV5-1 | TRBD2 | CASSLTGTSGYNEQFF | TGCGCCAGCAGCTTGACTGGGACTAGCGGTTACAATGAGCAGTTCTTC
once | TRBJ1-2 | TRBV27 | TRBD1 | CASSFSTGETNYGYTF | TGTGCCAGCAGTTTTTCGACAGGGGAAACTAACTATGGCTACACCTTC
- | TRBJ1-2 | TRBV29-1 | TRBD1 | CSVARDRDGYGYPF | TGCAGCGTTGCCCGGGACAGGGATGGATATGGCTACCCCTTC
- | TRBJ1-2 | TRBV9 | TRBD1 | CASSVADRGKYGYPF | TGTGCCAGCAGCGTAGCTGACAGGGGGAAATATGGCTACCCCTTC
once | TRBJ2-7 | TRBV4-2 | TRBD2 | CASSHGLAGSYEQYF | TGTGCCAGCAGCCATGGACTAGCGGGCTCCTACGAGCAGTACTTC
- | TRBJ2-7 | TRBV7-9 | - | CASSLGSYEQYF | TGTGCCAGCAGCTTAGGCAGCTACGAGCAGTACTTC
- | TRBJ1-5 | TRBV5-1 | - | CASSLYSRDQPQHF | TGCGCCAGCAGCTTGTACTCCAGGGATCAGCCCCAGCATTTT
- | TRBJ2-7 | TRBV11-2 | - | CASSSQGYEQYF | TGTGCCAGCAGCTCACAGGGCTACGAGCAGTACTTC
- | TRBJ2-5 | TRBV10-3 | TRBD2 | CAISSIRVAGGLGAETQYF | TGTGCCATCAGTTCCATAAGGGTAGCGGGGGGCCTCGGGGCAGAGACCCAGTACTTC
few | TRBJ1-1 | TRBV2 | - | CASSIQAGEAFF | TGTGCCAGCAGTATACAGGCGGGGGAAGCTTTCTTT
- | TRBJ1-2 | TRBV10-3 | - | CAISEGGSGYTF | TGTGCCATCAGTGAAGGGGGATCTGGCTACACCTTC
- | TRBJ1-2 | TRBV5-4 | TRBD1 | CASSQQTGQGVSGYPF | TGTGCCAGCAGCCAGCAAACGGGACAGGGGGTATCTGGCTACCCCTTC
few | TRBJ2-7 | TRBV27 | - | CASGRDIYEQYF | TGTGCCAGCGGGAGGGACATCTACGAGCAGTACTTC
- | TRBJ2-5 | TRBV28 | - | CASSWGDLQETQYF | TGTGCCAGCAGCTGGGGGGACCTCCAAGAGACCCAGTACTTC
- | TRBJ2-1 | TRBV11-3 | TRBD1 | CASSQGVAYNEQFF | TGTGCCAGCAGCCAGGGGGTAGCTTACAATGAGCAGTTCTTC
- | TRBJ2-7 | TRBV11-2 | - | CASSLDLWREEDEQYF | TGTGCCAGCAGCTTAGATTTGTGGCGAGAAGAGGACGAGCAGTACTTC
- | TRBJ2-1 | TRBV7-3 | - | CASSKTGLGEQFF | TGTGCCAGCAGCAAAACAGGTCTTGGGGAGCAGTTCTTC
- | TRBJ1-6 | TRBV19 | TRBD1 | CASSGQGYSPLHF | TGTGCCAGTAGCGGACAGGGATATTCACCCCTCCACTTT
- | TRBJ1-5 | TRBV5-1 | - | CASREGTAPGDQPQHF | TGCGCCAGCAGGGAAGGGACCGCCCCAGGGGATCAGCCCCAGCATTTT
- | TRBJ1-3 | TRBV19 | - | CASRAVLSGNTIYF | TGTGCCAGTAGGGCGGTGCTCTCTGGAAACACCATATATTTT